These 26 T cell receptor beta chains share one sample of origin, sequenced in a study of cytomegalovirus exposure and HLA in healthy donors. Amplification used 60 Vbeta primers and 13 Jbeta primers. Using immunoSEQ multiplex PCR, the repertoire was profiled, and TCRdb retains in-frame clones only, with some absent. This table holds 90,000 to 120,000 clones, 10% found once. The sequencing sample was made of PBMCs. The receptors stem from a man aged 35-49 years in good health and CMV-seropositive.

The chain employs TRBV6-4 and TRBJ2-2, with 11 nucleotides matching TRBD2. V trimming: 6 bases; J trimming: 5 bases; junction bases outside the gene matches: 5. The germline V gene has CDR1 MRHNA and CDR2 SNTAGT. The CDR3 loop spans 15 amino acids. The CDR3 nucleotides are TGTGCCAGCAGACCAACTAGCGGGAGTACCGGGGAGCTGTTTTTT. It is translated as CASRPTSGSTGELFF.

In its sample, this clone was seen a few times. V usage is TRBV18 and J usage is TRBJ1-2; D gene ambiguous. Per germline, CDR1 KGHSH and CDR2 LQKENI. CDR3 length equals 13 residues. V lost 6 bases and J lost 3, with 11 bases in between. The CDR3 DNA follows: TGTGCCAGCTCCCGGGTCAAGGACTATGGCTACACCTTC. Protein sequence: CASSRVKDYGYTF.

The CDR3 DNA reads as TGTGCCAGCAGGCTCGCGGGGGGCTTGGAAAAACTGTTTTTT. This gives the protein CASRLAGGLEKLFF. The J gene is TRBJ1-4, the V gene TRBV5-5, with D possibly matching TRBD1 (6 bases). CDR3 length: 14 amino acids. The ends were cut back, 5 bases at V and 8 bases at J, with 16 bases in the middle. Germline values: CDR1 SGHKS, CDR2 YYEKEE (reference sequence). The full variable domain, with the rest looked up from reference TRBV5-5 and TRBJ1-4, is DAGVTQSPTHLIKTRGQQVTLRCSPISGHKSVSWYQQVLGQGPQFIFQYYEKEERGRGNFPDRFSARQFPNYSSELNVNALLLGDSALYLCASRLAGGLEKLFFGSGTQLSVL.

J is TRBJ2-5 and V is TRBV27; possible D gene TRBD2, 6 bases. The CDR3 runs to 15 residues. Germline-derived CDR1 and CDR2 are MNHEY and SMNVEV (reference sequence). V was shortened by 6 bases and J by 4 bases, with 18 bases between the two germline ends. This CDR3 reads CASSSKGIGGETQYF. Here the CDR3 DNA reads TGTGCCAGCAGCTCAAAGGGGATCGGGGGAGAGACCCAGTACTTC.

The genes are TRBV6-1 and TRBJ1-4; D is uncertain. V was pared by 6 bases and J by 5 bases, with 4 bases between. Per germline, CDR1 MNHNS and CDR2 SASEGT. This CDR3 contains 11 residues. The CDR3 bases are TGTGCCAGCAGGTCAAATGAAAAACTGTTTTTT. It is translated as CASRSNEKLFF.

This clone rates as medium-sized. The gene calls are TRBV6-4 and TRBJ2-3; 8 bases match TRBD2. CDR3 length: 16 residues. Losses at the gene ends were 3 bases for V and 2 bases for J; bases not matched to a gene: 7. Germline loops: CDR1 MRHNA, CDR2 SNTAGT. CDR3 nucleotide sequence: TGTGCCAGCAGTGAGACTAGCGCGGACCCCACAGATACGCAGTATTTT. Translation: CASSETSADPTDTQYF.

As concerns this clone: The same CDR3 arises from other DNA sequences in this sample as well. V and J are TRBV6-5 and TRBJ1-1, with D possibly being TRBD1 (6 bases). V shed 0 bases and J shed 5 bases, with 7 bases lying between them. This CDR3 contains 13 residues. In germline, CDR1 is MNHEY, CDR2 SVGAGI. The CDR3 loop is CASSYSGATEAFF. For the CDR3, the DNA is TGTGCCAGCAGTTACTCGGGGGCAACTGAAGCTTTCTTT.

The V and J genes are TRBV11-3 and TRBJ2-1; the D gene is possibly TRBD2 (5 bases). Trimming cost V 4 bases and J 9 bases, with 19 bases left between them. Germline CDR1 and CDR2: SGHNT and YENEEA. This CDR3 spans 15 amino acids. CDR3 in DNA: TGTGCCAGCAGCTCCCGGGCCCAACTAGTCGGTGAGCAGTTCTTC. Encoded protein: CASSSRAQLVGEQFF.

This clone has only a few counts. CDR3 amino acids: CASSQSPSPRVRNEQFF. The CDR3 nucleotides are TGCGCCAGCAGCCAATCCCCGAGCCCCCGGGTCCGAAATGAGCAGTTCTTC. The chain combines TRBV4-1 with TRBJ2-1; D not certain. This CDR3 has 17 residues. Deletions cut 2 bases from V and 7 bases from J, with 21 bases between. Per the germline V gene, CDR1 is MGHRA and CDR2 is YSYEKL.

This clone has a handful of counts. This chain uses TRBV9 with TRBJ1-4; TRBD1 might be the D (6 bases). This CDR3 has 17 amino acids. The V and J ends lost 2 bases and 0 bases respectively, with 14 bases between them. Germline V lookup: CDR1 SGDLS, CDR2 YYNGEE. CDR3: CASSVTGSGATNEKLFF. The CDR3 nucleotides read TGTGCCAGCAGCGTTACAGGGTCTGGTGCAACTAATGAAAAACTGTTTTTT.

The chain employs TRBV5-6 and TRBJ2-7, with 12 bases aligning to TRBD1. CDR3 size: 17 residues. Trimming took 3 bases from V and 1 from J; bases not matched to a gene: 8. CDR1 and CDR2 from the germline V gene are SGHDT and YYEEEE. Here the CDR3 reads CASSWGTGGAGSYEQYF. The CDR3 DNA sequence: TGTGCCAGCAGCTGGGGGACAGGGGGCGCCGGGTCCTACGAGCAGTACTTC.

This clone was recorded a few times. The chain is built from TRBV5-1 and TRBJ1-1; D is perhaps TRBD1 (6 bases). The V gene lost 4 bases and the J gene lost 4 bases, with 14 bases spanning the gap. The CDR3 runs to 14 residues. Germline V gene sequence: CDR1 SGHRS, CDR2 YFSETQ. The CDR3 DNA is TGCGCCAGCAGCAAGGACAGCCCGCCCACTGAAGCTTTCTTT. Translation gives CASSKDSPPTEAFF.

There are a few counts of this clone. The V and J genes are TRBV15 and TRBJ2-7, with D uncertain. The V end was cut by 0 bases, the J end by 6 bases, with 21 bases between. The germline CDR1 and CDR2 sequences are LNHNV and YYDKDF (reference sequence). The CDR3 consists of 17 residues. CDR3 nucleotide sequence: TGTGCCACCAGCAGAGAGGCCACCCCCGCTTATCCCCGCGAGCAGTACTTC. It encodes CATSREATPAYPREQYF.

J is TRBJ2-3 and V is TRBV28; 9 bases are a match to TRBD2. This CDR3 region has 17 residues. The V segment lost 3 bases and the J segment 0 bases; nucleotides outside the gene matches: 7. CDR1 is MDHEN and CDR2 is SYDVKM in the germline V gene. The CDR3 sequence is CASSFEYGLASTDTQYF. The CDR3 coding sequence is TGTGCCAGCAGTTTTGAGTACGGACTAGCGAGCACAGATACGCAGTATTTT. The full variable domain, in which reference TRBV28 and TRBJ2-3 provide the parts outside the CDR3, is DVKVTQSSRYLVKRTGEKVFLECVQDMDHENMFWYRQDPGLGLRLIYFSYDVKMKEKGDIPEGYSVSREKKERFSLILESASTNQTSMYLCASSFEYGLASTDTQYFGPGTRLTVL.

V usage is TRBV29-1 and J usage is TRBJ2-1; 8 nucleotides agree with TRBD2. This CDR3 spans 16 amino acids. Germline CDR1 reads SQVTM; CDR2 reads ANQGSEA. V was clipped by 4 bases and J by 7 bases; unmatched bases: 15. The CDR3 reads CSVAPSGGAFTNEQFF. The CDR3 DNA is TGCAGCGTTGCCCCTTCGGGGGGGGCATTCACTAATGAGCAGTTCTTC.

In its sample, this clone was seen a few times. The rearrangement joins TRBV6-1 to TRBJ2-7, with TRBD1 matching 8 bases. This CDR3 contains 14 residues. V was clipped by 9 bases and J by 5 bases; unmatched bases: 12. Germline V gene sequence: CDR1 MNHNS, CDR2 SASEGT. CDR3 loop: CASVQGGWIHEQYF. In DNA form, the CDR3 reads TGTGCCAGTGTACAGGGGGGTTGGATCCACGAGCAGTACTTC.

This clone was counted a few times. This chain joins TRBV7-9 and TRBJ1-5; 7 bases line up with TRBD1. Germline CDR1 and CDR2: SEHNR and FQNEAQ (reference sequence). This CDR3 contains 14 residues. J gave up 3 bases and V 4 bases, and 3 bases lay outside the gene matches. The CDR3 region is CASSSTGNNQPQHF. The CDR3 DNA follows: TGTGCCAGCAGCTCGACAGGGAACAATCAGCCCCAGCATTTT.

The sample holds a few counts of this clone. The DNA of the CDR3 is TGTGCCAGCAGTTTATGGGTGGTGGGAGGGGAGACCCAGTACTTC. Translation gives CASSLWVVGGETQYF. This sequence joins TRBV28 and TRBJ2-5; TRBD2 agrees at 7 bases. This CDR3 spans 15 amino acids. The V segment lost 0 bases and the J segment 5 bases; nucleotides outside the gene matches: 6. Germline CDR1 reads MDHEN; CDR2 reads SYDVKM.

This clone has more than one count but fewer than ten. The CDR3 reads CASSEVGGARETQYF. The CDR3, as DNA: TGTGCCAGCAGTGAAGTCGGGGGGGCGAGGGAGACCCAGTACTTC. The chain combines TRBV25-1 with TRBJ2-5, with TRBD2 matching 8 bases. The V gene end was trimmed by 2 bases and the J gene end by 5 bases; junction bases not matched to a gene: 7. CDR1 is MGHDK and CDR2 is SYGVNS in the germline V gene. The CDR3 contains 15 residues.

Remarks on this clone: Sequence at one end of the junction differs from germline and may be a read error. This chain uses TRBV4-1 with TRBJ1-5; D is undetermined. Germline assignment: CDR1 MGHRA and CDR2 YSYEKL. The CDR3 runs to 15 residues. CDR3 nucleotides: TGCGCCAGCAGCCAAGACAGCTATAGCAATCAGCACCAGCATTTT. It yields the protein CASSQDSYSNQHQHF.

This clone was observed a few times. The rearrangement uses TRBV7-2 and TRBJ2-3; TRBD2 agrees at 10 bases. V lost 5 bases and J lost 8; bases outside the gene matches: 1. Germline V CDR1 and CDR2: SGHTA, FQGNSA. The CDR3 loop spans 12 amino acids. The CDR3 protein is CASSRTSGTQYF. CDR3 nucleotides: TGTGCCAGCAGCAGGACTAGCGGTACGCAGTATTTT.

Only a few counts were recorded for this clone. The chain recombines TRBV28 with TRBJ1-5; possible D gene TRBD1, 6 bases. The V gene lost 6 bases and the J gene lost 2 bases, with 11 bases spanning the gap. The CDR3 totals 14 residues. The germline V gene encodes CDR1 MDHEN and CDR2 SYDVKM. The CDR3 reads CASRRDMGNQPQHF. CDR3 DNA sequence: TGTGCCAGCAGACGGGACATGGGCAATCAGCCCCAGCATTTT.

This clone was detected a few times. The V call is TRBV27, the J call TRBJ2-1, with TRBD2 matching over 8 bases. Germline assignment: CDR1 MNHEY and CDR2 SMNVEV (reference sequence). Germline trimming cut 3 bases from V and 1 base from J; bases unmatched to any gene: 8. The CDR3 is 17 residues long. The CDR3 here is CASSLGAGELSYNEQFF. CDR3 in DNA: TGTGCCAGCAGTTTGGGAGCGGGAGAACTATCCTACAATGAGCAGTTCTTC.

The chain carries TRBV5-6 and TRBJ1-1; D uncertain. CDR3 length equals 14 residues. V lost 2 bases, J lost 1 base, and 9 bases lay in between. From germline, CDR1 is SGHDT and CDR2 YYEEEE. For the CDR3, the DNA is TGTGCCAGCAGCTTCTCAGGAAAGAACACTGAAGCTTTCTTT. Encoded protein: CASSFSGKNTEAFF. The full variable domain, rest sourced from reference TRBV5-6 and TRBJ1-1, is DAGVTQSPTHLIKTRGQQVTLRCSPKSGHDTVSWYQQALGQGPQFIFQYYEEEERQRGNFPDRFSGHQFPNYSSELNVNALLLGDSALYLCASSFSGKNTEAFFGQGTRLTVV.

This clone was seen only a few times. This chain connects TRBV7-3 to TRBJ2-7, with 8 nucleotides matching TRBD2. With 5 bases clipped from V and 2 bases from J, the junction kept 8 bases outside the gene matches. In germline, CDR1 is SGHTA, CDR2 FQGTGA. The CDR3 consists of 15 residues. The CDR3 sequence is CASSPRTGGTYEQYF. The CDR3 DNA reads as TGTGCCAGCAGCCCTAGGACGGGAGGGACCTACGAGCAGTACTTC.

V usage is TRBV2 and J usage is TRBJ2-1, with a possible D match to TRBD2 (6 bases). The CDR3 runs 14 residues. The ends were cut back, 3 bases at V and 6 bases at J, with 12 bases in the middle. Looked up from germline, CDR1 is SNHLY and CDR2 is FYNNEI. This CDR3 is CASSESLAPNEQFF. CDR3 nucleotide sequence: TGTGCCAGCAGTGAGAGCCTAGCGCCCAATGAGCAGTTCTTC.